Shown below are 18 T cell receptor beta chains from a single sample sequenced in a study of shared clonotypes between healthy human individuals. Only in-frame clones appear in the TCRdb table, and some are missing; sequencing was by immunoSEQ multiplex PCR. The table has over a million clones, around 76% seen once. The sample was memory CD4+ T cells sorted from blood. Subset meaning: CD45RA-negative fraction. The receptors were gathered from a man aged 18 to 30 in good health.

There are many counts of this clone. This chain joins TRBV7-9 and TRBJ2-2; the match to TRBD1 covers 8 bases. The CDR3 covers 14 residues. Germline CDR1 reads SEHNR; CDR2 reads FQNEAQ (reference sequence). Trimming at V came to 7 bases and at J to 5 bases, leaving 6 bases not matched to a gene. CDR3 loop: CASTSRGQTGELFF. In DNA form, the CDR3 reads TGTGCCAGCACCTCCAGGGGGCAGACCGGGGAGCTGTTTTTT.

There are a few counts of this clone. The gene calls are TRBV19 and TRBJ2-2; weak D call: TRBD1 (5 bases). Germline values: CDR1 LNHDA, CDR2 SQIVND (reference sequence). CDR3 size: 14 residues. Between the trimmed V and J ends, which lost 0 bases and 3 bases, there was a span of 5 bases. The CDR3 DNA reads as TGTGCCAGTAGTATAGAGACAGACACCGGGGAGCTGTTTTTT. Its protein product is CASSIETDTGELFF. Complete variable domain (other parts from reference TRBV19 and TRBJ2-2): DGGITQSPKYLFRKEGQNVTLSCEQNLNHDAMYWYRQDPGQGLRLIYYSQIVNDFQKGDIAEGYSVSREKKESFPLTVTSAQKNPTAFYLCASSIETDTGELFFGEGSRLTVL.

V is TRBV4-3 and J is TRBJ2-7, with 7 bases matching TRBD2. From germline, CDR1 is LGHNA and CDR2 YSLEER. Trimming at V came to 3 bases and at J to 2 bases, leaving 13 bases not matched to a gene. CDR3 length: 17 residues. The CDR3 reads CASSHARWASGTYEQYF. The CDR3 DNA reads TGCGCCAGCAGCCATGCCCGTTGGGCTAGCGGAACCTACGAGCAGTACTTC.

This clone was picked up one time. The V gene is TRBV27, the J gene TRBJ2-3; TRBD2 matches 13 bases. The CDR3 has 17 residues. The J segment lost 6 bases and the V segment lost 5 bases, leaving 11 bases of the junction unmatched. Germline lookup yields CDR1 MNHEY and CDR2 SMNVEV (reference sequence). CDR3 in DNA: TGTGCCAGCAGTACCCGAGGACTAGCGGGAGTGGCGGATACGCAGTATTTT. Residues: CASSTRGLAGVADTQYF.

The chain uses TRBV6-5 and TRBJ2-7; D may be TRBD1 (5 bases). The CDR3 has 14 amino acids. Germline loops: CDR1 MNHEY, CDR2 SVGAGI. V lost 6 bases and J lost 3, with 15 bases in between. The CDR3 region is CASRGRGQYYEQYF. For the CDR3, the DNA is TGTGCCAGCAGGGGTCGAGGACAATACTACGAGCAGTACTTC.

J is TRBJ1-4 and V is TRBV5-6; a possible D gene is TRBD1 (6 bases). V lost 1 base and J 0 bases, leaving 13 bases between the germline ends. Germline lookup yields CDR1 SGHDT and CDR2 YYEEEE. The CDR3 has 17 amino acids. CDR3 DNA: TGTGCCAGCAGCTTGTCTAGGGGGAGTGCAACTAATGAAAAACTGTTTTTT. It yields the protein CASSLSRGSATNEKLFF.

For the CDR3, the DNA is TGTGCCAGCAGAGAGTATGGACAGGAGAACACTGAAGCTTTCTTT. Protein sequence: CASREYGQENTEAFF. The rearrangement joins TRBV6-5 to TRBJ1-1, with 7 bases aligning to TRBD1. Germline CDR1 and CDR2: MNHEY and SVGAGI. With V trimmed by 6 bases and J by 1 base, 8 bases remained unmatched. The CDR3 sequence is 15 residues long.

The rearrangement uses TRBV5-5 and TRBJ1-4; 7 nucleotides align to TRBD1. There are 15 residues in the CDR3. CDR1 and CDR2 from the germline V gene are SGHKS and YYEKEE (reference sequence). Unmatched junction bases numbered 5, after V lost 2 bases and J lost 4 bases. CDR3 coding DNA: TGTGCCAGCAGCTTTAGTCAGGGGGTTAATGAAAAACTGTTTTTT. This codes for CASSFSQGVNEKLFF.

Here the CDR3 reads CASRGQGNQPQHF. The CDR3 coding sequence is TGTGCCAGCAGGGGACAGGGTAATCAGCCCCAGCATTTT. The chain couples TRBV25-1 to TRBJ1-5; TRBD1 matches at 9 bases. Germline CDR1 MGHDK, CDR2 SYGVNS. The CDR3 is 13 residues long. J gave up 4 bases and V 6 bases, and 1 base lay outside the gene matches.

The chain's CDR3 is CASSETVSWVNTGELFF. The CDR3 bases are TGTGCCAGCAGTGAAACCGTTTCTTGGGTGAACACCGGGGAGCTGTTTTTT. This chain uses TRBV6-4 with TRBJ2-2; D not certain. The CDR3 has 17 residues. Germline V gives CDR1 MRHNA, CDR2 SNTAGT. Between the trimmed V and J ends, which lost 3 bases and 1 base, there was a span of 15 bases.

This clone was observed many times. Other DNA sequences in this specimen translate into the identical CDR3. The chain combines TRBV6-1 with TRBJ1-5; no firm D call. V lost 1 base to trimming and J lost 7 bases, with 8 bases between them. This CDR3 region has 13 residues. CDR1 and CDR2 from the germline V gene are MNHNS and SASEGT. CDR3 residues: CASSEGIRQPQHF. In DNA form, the CDR3 reads TGTGCCAGCAGTGAAGGTATTCGGCAGCCCCAGCATTTT.

The chain links TRBV19 to TRBJ1-4; tentative D call: TRBD1 (5 bases). Per germline, CDR1 LNHDA and CDR2 SQIVND (reference sequence). The CDR3 has 13 residues. The germline V and J ends were trimmed by 8 bases and 7 bases, with 14 bases remaining between them. CDR3 nucleotide sequence: TGTGCCAGTGGAGGCAGGGAGAGTGAAAAACTGTTTTTT. It yields the protein CASGGRESEKLFF. Full variable domain (missing parts from reference TRBV19 and TRBJ1-4): DGGITQSPKYLFRKEGQNVTLSCEQNLNHDAMYWYRQDPGQGLRLIYYSQIVNDFQKGDIAEGYSVSREKKESFPLTVTSAQKNPTAFYLCASGGRESEKLFFGSGTQLSVL.

This clone showed up many times. DNA for the CDR3: TGTGCCTGGAGTGGAACTAGCGGGAAGAATGAGCAGTTCTTC. This encodes CAWSGTSGKNEQFF. The chain is built from TRBV30 and TRBJ2-1, with 10 bases lining up with TRBD2. CDR1 is GTSNPN and CDR2 is SVGIG in the germline V gene (reference sequence). V lost 1 base and J lost 7; bases outside the gene matches: 4. The CDR3 is 14 amino acids.

V is TRBV28 and J is TRBJ2-3; the D gene is possibly TRBD2 (6 bases). Germline values: CDR1 MDHEN, CDR2 SYDVKM. V gave up 4 bases and J gave up 13 bases, with 30 bases separating them. The CDR3 consists of 17 residues. CDR3 sequence reads: CASSSLSGPENLHREYF. As DNA, the CDR3 is TGTGCCAGCAGTTCCTTGAGCGGGCCCGAAAACCTACACAGAGAGTATTTT. Using reference TRBV28 and TRBJ2-3 for the parts outside the CDR3, the full variable domain is DVKVTQSSRYLVKRTGEKVFLECVQDMDHENMFWYRQDPGLGLRLIYFSYDVKMKEKGDIPEGYSVSREKKERFSLILESASTNQTSMYLCASSSLSGPENLHREYFGPGTRLTVL.

The rearrangement uses TRBV29-1 and TRBJ1-1; tentatively, D is TRBD1 (6 bases). This CDR3 comprises 14 residues. Germline V CDR1 and CDR2: SQVTM, ANQGSEA. This CDR3 is CSAAMGGSYPEAFF. DNA of the CDR3: TGCAGTGCCGCTATGGGGGGCTCGTACCCTGAAGCTTTCTTT.

J is TRBJ1-2 and V is TRBV28; 7 bases match TRBD1. Germline CDR1 and CDR2: MDHEN and SYDVKM. V gave up 6 bases and J gave up 5 bases; unmatched junction bases: 9. The CDR3 runs to 14 residues. The CDR3 sequence is CASSYTGAGYGYTF. CDR3 DNA: TGTGCCAGCAGCTATACAGGGGCGGGATATGGCTACACCTTC.

This sequence joins TRBV27 and TRBJ2-6; D call uncertain. The V gene's germline CDR1 is MNHEY and CDR2 SMNVEV (reference sequence). Trimming removed 6 bases at V and 4 bases at J, with 10 bases between. This CDR3 is built from 14 residues. The CDR3 protein is CASSRLQGANVLTF. DNA of the CDR3: TGTGCCAGCAGCCGCCTCCAAGGGGCCAACGTCCTGACTTTC.

The chain employs TRBV30 and TRBJ2-2, with 9 bases identical to TRBD2. The CDR3 runs 16 residues. CDR1 is GTSNPN, CDR2 SVGIG, per germline (reference sequence). Unmatched junction bases numbered 5, after V lost 1 base and J lost 2 bases. CDR3 bases: TGTGCCTGGAGTGGGGTAGCGGGAGTCAACACCGGGGAGCTGTTTTTT. It encodes CAWSGVAGVNTGELFF.